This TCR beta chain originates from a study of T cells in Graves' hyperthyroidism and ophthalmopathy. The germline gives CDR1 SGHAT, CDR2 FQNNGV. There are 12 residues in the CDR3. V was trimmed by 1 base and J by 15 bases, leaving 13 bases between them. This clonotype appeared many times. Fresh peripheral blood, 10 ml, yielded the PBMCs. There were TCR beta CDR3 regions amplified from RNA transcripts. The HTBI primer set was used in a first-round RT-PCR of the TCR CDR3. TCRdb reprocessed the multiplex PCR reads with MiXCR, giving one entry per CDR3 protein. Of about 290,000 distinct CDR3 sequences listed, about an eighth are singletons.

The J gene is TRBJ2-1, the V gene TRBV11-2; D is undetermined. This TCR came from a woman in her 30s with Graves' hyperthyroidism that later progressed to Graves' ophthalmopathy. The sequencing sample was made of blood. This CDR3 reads CASSLAHQAAFF. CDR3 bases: TGTGCCAGCAGCTTAGCCCATCAGGCAGCGTTCTTC.